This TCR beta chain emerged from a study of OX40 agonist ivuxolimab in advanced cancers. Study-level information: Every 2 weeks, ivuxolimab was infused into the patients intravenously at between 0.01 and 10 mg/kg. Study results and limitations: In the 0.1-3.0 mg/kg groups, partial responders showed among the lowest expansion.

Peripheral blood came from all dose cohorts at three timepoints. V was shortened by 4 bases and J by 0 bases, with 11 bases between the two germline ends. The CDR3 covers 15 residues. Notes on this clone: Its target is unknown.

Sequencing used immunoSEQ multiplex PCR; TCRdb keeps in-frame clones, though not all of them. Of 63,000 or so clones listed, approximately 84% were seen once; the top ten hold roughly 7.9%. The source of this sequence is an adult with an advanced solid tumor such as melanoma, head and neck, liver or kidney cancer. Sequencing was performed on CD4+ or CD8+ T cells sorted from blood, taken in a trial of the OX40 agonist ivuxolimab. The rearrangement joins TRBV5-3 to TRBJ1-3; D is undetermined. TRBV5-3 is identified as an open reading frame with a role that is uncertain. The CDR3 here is CARSPTSSSGNTIYF. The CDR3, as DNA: TGTGCCAGAAGCCCGACGTCGAGCTCTGGAAACACCATATATTTT.